The rows below give T cell receptor beta chains drawn from one sample of a study of a mutant IDH1 vaccine in newly diagnosed glioma. Assay used: immunoSEQ multiplex PCR; TCRdb lists only in-frame clones, some missing. Counted here are around 82,000 clones, roughly 80% occurring once; the ten biggest clones make up 5% to 5.5%. This specimen was PBMCs, taken from a glioma patient treated with radiotherapy, temozolomide or both. The receptors were gathered from a man aged 35-49 years with glioma. Some clones in this sample may be carry-over from other donors' samples. The CDR3 runs from the conserved cysteine through the conserved F or W. D genes are given only for firm matches. A clone size is listed for some rows: how often the clone was seen (once, few, many), or a class if it is expanded.

>-|TRBJ1-5|TRBV5-1|-|15
CASSLDGTKNQPQHF
TGCGCCAGCAGCTTGGACGGGACCAAAAATCAGCCCCAGCATTTT
>-|TRBJ2-3|TRBV5-1|-|12
CASTPQRDTQYF
TGCGCCAGCACTCCCCAGCGGGATACGCAGTATTTT
>TRBD2|TRBJ2-3|TRBV7-9|-|17
CASSLGLAGGRSDTQYF
TGTGCCAGCAGCTTGGGACTAGCGGGGGGGCGATCGGATACGCAGTATTTT
>-|TRBJ2-7|TRBV18|-|14
CASSPGPQGSEQYF
TGTGCCAGCTCACCGGGTCCACAGGGCTCCGAGCAGTACTTC
>-|TRBJ2-1|TRBV6-5|-|15
CASSYGGSSYNEQFF
TGTGCCAGCAGTTACGGGGGGAGCTCCTACAATGAGCAGTTCTTC
>-|TRBJ1-1|TRBV6-5|-|16
CASSYTSRGANTEAFF
TGTGCCAGCAGTTACACAAGCAGGGGCGCGAACACTGAAGCTTTCTTT
>-|TRBJ2-7|TRBV4-1|-|14
CASSTADGPYEQYF
TGCGCCAGCTCGACAGCCGACGGACCCTACGAGCAGTACTTC
>TRBD1|TRBJ2-7|TRBV11-2|-|15
CASSLGAGQGYEQYF
TGTGCCAGCAGCTTAGGAGCGGGACAGGGCTACGAGCAGTACTTC
>-|TRBJ1-3|TRBV6-5|once|14
CASSYDSSGNTIYF
TGTGCCAGCAGTTACGACAGCTCTGGAAACACCATATATTTT
>-|TRBJ1-4|TRBV7-8|-|15
CASSLSGRDNEKLFF
TGTGCCAGCAGCTTATCGGGACGGGATAATGAAAAACTGTTTTTT
>-|TRBJ2-7|TRBV7-9|once|14
CASSLELSTYEQYF
TGTGCCAGCAGCTTAGAATTGTCAACCTACGAGCAGTACTTC
>-|TRBJ2-1|TRBV2|-|14
CASNAAYTANEQFF
TGTGCCAGCAATGCAGCCTATACTGCAAATGAGCAGTTCTTC
>TRBD1|TRBJ1-4|TRBV19|few|14
CASSTDRGGEKLFF
TGTGCCAGTAGCACGGACAGGGGAGGTGAAAAACTGTTTTTT
>TRBD1|TRBJ1-1|TRBV18|few|14
CASSPVAGGTEAFF
TGTGCCAGCTCACCAGTGGCAGGGGGCACTGAAGCTTTCTTT
>TRBD1|TRBJ1-1|TRBV13|-|15
CASSYEGQGYTEAFF
TGTGCCAGCAGCTACGAGGGACAGGGCTACACTGAAGCTTTCTTT
>-|TRBJ2-1|TRBV6-5|-|14
CASSLQGSYNEQFF
TGTGCCAGCAGCCTACAGGGATCCTACAATGAGCAGTTCTTC
>-|TRBJ2-6|TRBV2|once|14
CASSVESGANVLTF
TGTGCCAGCAGTGTGGAATCAGGGGCCAACGTCCTGACTTTC
>-|TRBJ1-5|TRBV6-5|-|12
CASSDQVGTQHF
TGTGCCAGCAGTGACCAGGTGGGGACCCAGCATTTT
>-|TRBJ1-4|TRBV5-1|-|16
CASSLAPQGANEKLFF
TGCGCCAGCAGCTTGGCCCCCCAGGGAGCTAATGAAAAACTGTTTTTT
>TRBD1|TRBJ2-5|TRBV7-9|once|14
CASSYGTGEETQYF
TGTGCCAGCAGCTACGGGACAGGGGAAGAAACCCAGTACTTC
>TRBD1|TRBJ1-1|TRBV6-5|-|14
CASSYGTGGTEAFF
TGTGCCAGCAGTTACGGGACAGGGGGCACTGAAGCTTTCTTT
>TRBD2|TRBJ2-1|TRBV14|-|18
CASSQEDRSGVGYNEQFF
TGTGCCAGCAGCCAAGAAGACCGTAGCGGGGTCGGCTACAATGAGCAGTTCTTC
>-|TRBJ1-5|TRBV7-9|-|14
CASSAGQINQPQHF
TGTGCCAGCAGCGCCGGACAGATCAATCAGCCCCAGCATTTT
>-|TRBJ1-1|TRBV27|-|13
CASRRREGTEAFF
TGTGCCAGCAGACGCAGGGAGGGGACTGAAGCTTTCTTT
>-|TRBJ2-2|TRBV25-1|few|16
CASSEPRGNAAGELFF
TGTGCCAGCAGTGAACCGCGAGGGAATGCGGCCGGGGAGCTGTTTTTT
>-|TRBJ1-2|TRBV6-4|-|13
CASSETGANGYTF
TGTGCCAGCAGTGAAACGGGGGCGAATGGCTACACCTTC
>-|TRBJ1-6|TRBV1|-|14
CTSSQGQGGSPLHF
TGCACCAGCAGCCAAGGACAGGGGGGTTCACCCCTCCACTTT
>-|TRBJ1-2|TRBV4-1|-|15
CASSLISGALSGYTF
TGCGCCAGCAGCCTCATTTCGGGGGCTCTATCTGGCTACACCTTC
>-|TRBJ2-1|TRBV5-1|-|16
CASRLVGGSSYNEQFF
TGCGCCAGCAGATTGGTTGGGGGTAGCTCCTACAATGAGCAGTTCTTC
>TRBD1|TRBJ2-7|TRBV2|-|15
CASSDGTGEGYEQYF
TGTGCCAGCAGTGATGGGACAGGGGAGGGCTACGAGCAGTACTTC
>-|TRBJ1-2|TRBV5-6|-|13
CASNPWGGEGYTF
TGTGCCAGCAACCCCTGGGGGGGAGAAGGCTACACCTTC
>-|TRBJ2-7|TRBV6-5|once|15
CASSYTPRGTYEQYF
TGTGCCAGCAGTTACACACCGAGGGGGACCTACGAGCAGTACTTC
>-|TRBJ1-2|TRBV6-4|-|12
CASSDSGVIFTF
TGTGCCAGCAGTGACTCCGGGGTTATTTTCACCTTC
>-|TRBJ2-3|TRBV6-5|-|13
CASGHSGTDTQYF
TGTGCCAGCGGGCATTCAGGCACAGATACGCAGTATTTT
>-|TRBJ1-1|TRBV4-1|many|14
CASSHSRGNTEAFF
TGCGCCAGCAGCCATAGTAGGGGAAACACTGAAGCTTTCTTT
>-|TRBJ2-7|TRBV7-9|-|14
CASSRDTSLYEQYF
TGTGCCAGTAGCCGGGACACAAGCCTATACGAGCAGTACTTC
>-|TRBJ1-6|TRBV7-9|-|16
CASSLGDRQSNSPLHF
TGTGCCAGCAGCTTGGGAGACAGGCAATCTAATTCACCCCTCCACTTT
>-|TRBJ2-3|TRBV7-9|-|15
CASSSWGLGTDTQYF
TGTGCCAGCAGCTCCTGGGGGCTCGGCACAGATACGCAGTATTTT
>-|TRBJ1-3|TRBV10-3|-|15
CAIRDLTASGNTIYF
TGTGCCATCAGGGACCTAACGGCCTCTGGAAACACCATATATTTT
>TRBD1|TRBJ1-2|TRBV9|-|15
CASSVGQGHTRGYTF
TGTGCCAGCAGCGTAGGACAGGGCCATACTCGGGGCTACACCTTC
>-|TRBJ2-5|TRBV4-1|-|13
CASSQGGQETQYF
TGCGCCAGCAGCCAAGGGGGGCAAGAGACCCAGTACTTC
>TRBD2|TRBJ2-5|TRBV25-1|-|14
CASSELGGGETQYF
TGTGCCAGCAGTGAATTGGGGGGGGGAGAGACCCAGTACTTC
>-|TRBJ1-1|TRBV5-1|-|15
CASSLVSAQDTEAFF
TGCGCCAGCAGCTTGGTGTCAGCCCAGGACACTGAAGCTTTCTTT
>TRBD1|TRBJ1-6|TRBV6-5|-|14
CASSQDRGGSPLHF
TGTGCCAGCAGTCAGGACAGGGGAGGTTCACCCCTCCACTTT
>-|TRBJ1-3|TRBV25-1|-|15
CASSDGASSGNTIYF
TGTGCCAGCAGTGATGGGGCTAGCTCTGGAAACACCATATATTTT
>-|TRBJ2-2|TRBV5-1|-|15
CASSRDLEVTGELFF
TGCGCCAGCAGCCGGGACTTAGAGGTCACCGGGGAGCTGTTTTTT
>-|TRBJ2-5|TRBV2|-|12
CASNPVQETQYF
TGTGCCAGCAATCCGGTCCAAGAGACCCAGTACTTC
>-|TRBJ2-7|TRBV29-1|few|12
CSVRVQSYEQYF
TGCAGCGTTCGTGTTCAGTCCTACGAGCAGTACTTC